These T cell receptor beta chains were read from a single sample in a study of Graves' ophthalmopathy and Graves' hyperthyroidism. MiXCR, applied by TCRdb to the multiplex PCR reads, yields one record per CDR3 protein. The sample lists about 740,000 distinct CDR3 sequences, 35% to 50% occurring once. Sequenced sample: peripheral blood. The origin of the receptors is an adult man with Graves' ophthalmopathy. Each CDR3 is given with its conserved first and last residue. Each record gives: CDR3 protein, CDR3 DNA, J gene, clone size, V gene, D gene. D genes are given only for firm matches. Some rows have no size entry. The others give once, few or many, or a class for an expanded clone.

cdr3_aa: CASSLLIPPDYGYTF
cdr3_nt: TGTGCCAGCAGCTTATTAATACCTCCGGACTATGGCTACACCTTC
j_call: TRBJ1-2
clone_size: few
v_call: TRBV7-8
d_call: -

cdr3_aa: CSARPPEGSYGYTF
cdr3_nt: TGCAGTGCTAGACCCCCGGAGGGGAGCTATGGCTACACCTTC
j_call: TRBJ1-2
clone_size: many
v_call: TRBV20-1
d_call: -

cdr3_aa: CSADTGTGGLNYGYTF
cdr3_nt: TGCAGTGCTGATACCGGGACAGGGGGCCTTAACTATGGCTACACCTTC
j_call: TRBJ1-2
clone_size: -
v_call: TRBV20-1
d_call: TRBD1

cdr3_aa: CASSPRALGAEAFF
cdr3_nt: TGTGCCAGCAGCCCTAGGGCTTTAGGGGCTGAAGCTTTCTTT
j_call: TRBJ1-1
clone_size: -
v_call: TRBV11-2
d_call: -

cdr3_aa: CASRAGQGVNGYTF
cdr3_nt: TGTGCCAGCAGGGCCGGACAGGGGGTCAATGGCTACACCTTC
j_call: TRBJ1-2
clone_size: few
v_call: TRBV12-3/TRBV12-4
d_call: TRBD1

cdr3_aa: CASSQDRAGGFYEQYF
cdr3_nt: TGCGCCAGCAGCCAAGATCGAGCGGGAGGGTTCTACGAGCAGTACTTC
j_call: TRBJ2-7
clone_size: -
v_call: TRBV4-3
d_call: TRBD2

cdr3_aa: CASSLGTGYITGELFF
cdr3_nt: TGTGCCAGCAGCTTAGGGACAGGGTATATCACCGGGGAGCTGTTTTTT
j_call: TRBJ2-2
clone_size: -
v_call: TRBV25-1
d_call: TRBD1

cdr3_aa: CSAPTGRYGYTF
cdr3_nt: TGCAGTGCCCCAACGGGCCGATATGGCTACACCTTC
j_call: TRBJ1-2
clone_size: -
v_call: TRBV20-1
d_call: -

cdr3_aa: CASSLGGQGDYGYTF
cdr3_nt: TGTGCCAGCAGCTTAGGTGGACAGGGGGACTATGGCTACACCTTC
j_call: TRBJ1-2
clone_size: -
v_call: TRBV7-2
d_call: TRBD1

cdr3_aa: CASSLEWRPSPISYGYTF
cdr3_nt: TGTGCCAGCAGCTTAGAATGGAGGCCCAGCCCGATCTCCTATGGCTACACCTTC
j_call: TRBJ1-2
clone_size: -
v_call: TRBV7-9
d_call: -

cdr3_aa: CASSLPTTGPEAFF
cdr3_nt: TGTGCCAGCAGCTTACCTACGACAGGGCCTGAAGCTTTCTTT
j_call: TRBJ1-1
clone_size: many
v_call: TRBV7-9
d_call: TRBD1

cdr3_aa: CASSYRASSYTGELFF
cdr3_nt: TGTGCCAGCAGTTACCGGGCTAGTAGCTACACCGGGGAGCTGTTTTTT
j_call: TRBJ2-2
clone_size: -
v_call: TRBV25-1
d_call: -

cdr3_aa: CASSPGGDGNQPQHF
cdr3_nt: TGTGCCAGCAGCCCGGGGGGAGATGGCAATCAGCCCCAGCATTTT
j_call: TRBJ1-5
clone_size: few
v_call: TRBV24-1
d_call: -

cdr3_aa: CASSQDSGRATGQYF
cdr3_nt: TGTGCCAGCAGCCAGGATAGCGGGAGGGCTACCGGGCAGTACTTC
j_call: TRBJ2-7
clone_size: few
v_call: TRBV5-4
d_call: TRBD2

cdr3_aa: CASSRKGWETQYF
cdr3_nt: TGTGCCAGCAGCCGGAAAGGATGGGAGACCCAGTACTTC
j_call: TRBJ2-5
clone_size: few
v_call: TRBV14
d_call: -

cdr3_aa: CASSGGTSRSYEQYF
cdr3_nt: TGTGCCAGCAGTGGGGGGACTAGCCGATCCTACGAGCAGTACTTC
j_call: TRBJ2-7
clone_size: -
v_call: TRBV2
d_call: TRBD2

cdr3_aa: CSASRGGAGQPQHF
cdr3_nt: TGCAGTGCTAGCAGGGGGGGGGCGGGACAGCCCCAGCATTTT
j_call: TRBJ1-5
clone_size: -
v_call: TRBV20-1
d_call: TRBD1

cdr3_aa: CASMGRHTGELFF
cdr3_nt: TGTGCCAGCATGGGTCGTCACACCGGGGAGCTGTTTTTT
j_call: TRBJ2-2
clone_size: -
v_call: TRBV25-1
d_call: -

cdr3_aa: CATSRQEMGALNLYGYTF
cdr3_nt: TGTGCCACCAGCAGACAAGAAATGGGGGCACTGAATTTATATGGCTACACCTTC
j_call: TRBJ1-2
clone_size: many
v_call: TRBV15
d_call: -

cdr3_aa: CASLDRVNNSPLHF
cdr3_nt: TGTGCCAGCTTGGACCGGGTGAATAATTCACCCCTCCACTTT
j_call: TRBJ1-6
clone_size: -
v_call: TRBV25-1
d_call: -

cdr3_aa: CASSFGRNYEQYF
cdr3_nt: TGTGCCAGCAGCTTCGGGCGGAACTACGAGCAGTACTTC
j_call: TRBJ2-7
clone_size: few
v_call: TRBV5-5
d_call: -

cdr3_aa: CSARLAGQGEQYF
cdr3_nt: TGCAGTGCTAGACTAGCGGGGCAGGGCGAGCAGTACTTC
j_call: TRBJ2-7
clone_size: few
v_call: TRBV20-1
d_call: TRBD2

cdr3_aa: CASSLGQGSFGETQYF
cdr3_nt: TGTGCCAGCAGCTTGGGACAGGGGTCGTTCGGAGAGACCCAGTACTTC
j_call: TRBJ2-5
clone_size: -
v_call: TRBV7-9
d_call: TRBD1

cdr3_aa: CASSFGQGTDNYEQYF
cdr3_nt: TGTGCCAGCAGTTTCGGCCAGGGGACAGATAACTACGAGCAGTACTTC
j_call: TRBJ2-7
clone_size: -
v_call: TRBV12-3/TRBV12-4
d_call: TRBD1

cdr3_aa: CASSPGGFYEQYF
cdr3_nt: TGTGCCAGCAGTCCAGGGGGCTTCTACGAGCAGTACTTC
j_call: TRBJ2-7
clone_size: many
v_call: TRBV7-9
d_call: TRBD1

cdr3_aa: CSARDRRGAQYF
cdr3_nt: TGCAGTGCTAGAGATCGCCGAGGGGCTCAGTACTTC
j_call: TRBJ2-5
clone_size: -
v_call: TRBV20-1
d_call: -

cdr3_aa: CASSSYSTDTQYF
cdr3_nt: TGTGCCAGCAGCTCGTACAGCACAGATACGCAGTATTTT
j_call: TRBJ2-3
clone_size: once
v_call: TRBV7-3
d_call: -

cdr3_aa: CASSQEEAAYGYTF
cdr3_nt: TGTGCCAGCAGCCAAGAAGAGGCAGCGTATGGCTACACCTTC
j_call: TRBJ1-2
clone_size: few
v_call: TRBV4-2
d_call: -

cdr3_aa: CASSFASGSTYEQYF
cdr3_nt: TGCGCCAGCAGCTTCGCAAGCGGGAGCACCTACGAGCAGTACTTC
j_call: TRBJ2-7
clone_size: few
v_call: TRBV5-1
d_call: TRBD2

cdr3_aa: CASSLNPQVDGYTF
cdr3_nt: TGTGCCAGCAGTTTAAATCCCCAGGTGGATGGCTACACCTTC
j_call: TRBJ1-2
clone_size: -
v_call: TRBV10-3
d_call: -

cdr3_aa: CASSITAGNTEAFF
cdr3_nt: TGTGCCAGTAGTATAACCGCCGGGAACACTGAAGCTTTCTTT
j_call: TRBJ1-1
clone_size: -
v_call: TRBV19
d_call: -

cdr3_aa: CASSLGRAGPLYGYTF
cdr3_nt: TGTGCCAGCAGCTTAGGACGGGCAGGGCCGTTATATGGCTACACCTTC
j_call: TRBJ1-2
clone_size: -
v_call: TRBV7-9
d_call: -

cdr3_aa: CASSLEGAPNQPQHF
cdr3_nt: TGTGCCAGCAGCTTAGAGGGGGCACCAAATCAGCCCCAGCATTTT
j_call: TRBJ1-5
clone_size: many
v_call: TRBV7-2
d_call: TRBD1

cdr3_aa: CASSQDLGGMETQYF
cdr3_nt: TGCGCCAGCAGCCAAGATCTCGGGGGGATGGAGACCCAGTACTTC
j_call: TRBJ2-5
clone_size: -
v_call: TRBV7-9
d_call: TRBD2

cdr3_aa: CSASQETQYF
cdr3_nt: TGCAGCGCCTCCCAAGAGACCCAGTACTTC
j_call: TRBJ2-5
clone_size: many
v_call: TRBV20-1
d_call: -

cdr3_aa: CASVELGGTEAFF
cdr3_nt: TGTGCCAGTGTGGAATTGGGCGGGACTGAAGCTTTCTTT
j_call: TRBJ1-1
clone_size: -
v_call: TRBV10-3
d_call: -

cdr3_aa: CASSLKDRGLTEAFF
cdr3_nt: TGCGCCAGCAGCTTGAAGGACAGGGGGCTCACTGAAGCTTTCTTT
j_call: TRBJ1-1
clone_size: -
v_call: TRBV5-1
d_call: TRBD1

cdr3_aa: CASSRPTENTEAFF
cdr3_nt: TGTGCCAGCAGTCGACCTACAGAAAACACTGAAGCTTTCTTT
j_call: TRBJ1-1
clone_size: -
v_call: TRBV6-6
d_call: -

cdr3_aa: CASGLGETYEQYF
cdr3_nt: TGCGCCAGCGGCTTGGGGGAAACTTACGAGCAGTACTTC
j_call: TRBJ2-7
clone_size: -
v_call: TRBV5-1
d_call: -

cdr3_aa: CSARLGYEQYF
cdr3_nt: TGCAGTGCTAGGCTGGGGTACGAGCAGTACTTC
j_call: TRBJ2-7
clone_size: many
v_call: TRBV20-1
d_call: -

cdr3_aa: CASSPHRVRGYTF
cdr3_nt: TGTGCCAGCAGCCCTCACAGGGTACGAGGCTACACCTTC
j_call: TRBJ1-2
clone_size: -
v_call: TRBV7-9
d_call: -

cdr3_aa: CASSSRLEQNSPLHF
cdr3_nt: TGTGCCAGCAGTTCTCGACTGGAGCAGAATTCACCCCTCCACTTT
j_call: TRBJ1-6
clone_size: -
v_call: TRBV2
d_call: -

cdr3_aa: CSASHGQGAGGELFF
cdr3_nt: TGCAGTGCTAGTCATGGACAGGGGGCTGGCGGGGAGCTGTTTTTT
j_call: TRBJ2-2
clone_size: few
v_call: TRBV20-1
d_call: TRBD1

cdr3_aa: CASSPRSGSSYEQYF
cdr3_nt: TGTGCCAGCAGCCCTCGTAGCGGGAGCTCCTACGAGCAGTACTTC
j_call: TRBJ2-7
clone_size: few
v_call: TRBV11-2
d_call: TRBD2

cdr3_aa: CSVEWQGGTEAFF
cdr3_nt: TGCAGCGTTGAGTGGCAGGGGGGCACTGAAGCTTTCTTT
j_call: TRBJ1-1
clone_size: many
v_call: TRBV29-1
d_call: TRBD1

cdr3_aa: CAIKDNNYGYTF
cdr3_nt: TGTGCCATCAAGGACAATAACTATGGCTACACCTTC
j_call: TRBJ1-2
clone_size: -
v_call: TRBV10-3
d_call: -

cdr3_aa: CASSQDRLAIQYF
cdr3_nt: TGTGCCAGCAGCCAAGACCGCCTCGCCATCCAGTACTTC
j_call: TRBJ2-5
clone_size: few
v_call: TRBV14
d_call: -

cdr3_aa: CAISREGETQYF
cdr3_nt: TGTGCCATCAGCAGGGAGGGAGAGACCCAGTACTTC
j_call: TRBJ2-5
clone_size: many
v_call: TRBV10-3
d_call: TRBD2

cdr3_aa: CASSRGDRGRDLGAFF
cdr3_nt: TGTGCCAGCAGCCGAGGGGACAGGGGGCGAGATTTGGGAGCTTTCTTT
j_call: TRBJ1-1
clone_size: -
v_call: TRBV13
d_call: TRBD1

cdr3_aa: CSVASGTGNQPQHF
cdr3_nt: TGCAGCGTCGCTTCCGGGACAGGTAATCAGCCCCAGCATTTT
j_call: TRBJ1-5
clone_size: many
v_call: TRBV29-1
d_call: TRBD1

cdr3_aa: CASKVRGTEAFF
cdr3_nt: TGTGCCAGCAAAGTGCGAGGGACTGAAGCTTTCTTT
j_call: TRBJ1-1
clone_size: few
v_call: TRBV11-2
d_call: -

cdr3_aa: CASPGGVDANTGELFF
cdr3_nt: TGTGCCAGCCCCGGGGGGGTAGACGCGAACACCGGGGAGCTGTTTTTT
j_call: TRBJ2-2
clone_size: -
v_call: TRBV7-9
d_call: TRBD2

cdr3_aa: CATSDGVRDTDTQYF
cdr3_nt: TGTGCCACCAGTGATGGTGTCAGGGATACAGATACGCAGTATTTT
j_call: TRBJ2-3
clone_size: few
v_call: TRBV24-1
d_call: -

cdr3_aa: CASSTRQWGGSPLHF
cdr3_nt: TGTGCCAGTAGTACCAGACAGTGGGGCGGTTCACCCCTCCACTTT
j_call: TRBJ1-6
clone_size: -
v_call: TRBV19
d_call: -